These 5 T cell receptor beta chains came from one sample sequenced in a study of cytomegalovirus exposure and HLA in healthy donors. It was with 60 Vbeta and 13 Jbeta primers that the PCR ran. The method was immunoSEQ multiplex PCR; TCRdb's version includes in-frame clones alone and lacks a portion of them. The table records 150,000 to 200,000 clones, about 81% of them present only once. Sequenced input: PBMCs. Receptor source: a young woman in good health and CMV-seropositive.

The chain recombines TRBV28 with TRBJ2-5; D may be TRBD1 (5 bases). The J call could be wrong; TRBJ2-7 is a better fit for the DNA end. CDR3 length: 14 amino acids. The V gene's germline CDR1 is MDHEN and CDR2 SYDVKM. The CDR3 DNA reads TGTGCCAGCAGTTTATTGCAGGGTTCCTACGAGCAGTACTTC. Protein product: CASSLLQGSYEQYF.

This clone turned up a few times. The chain links TRBV5-6 to TRBJ1-1; no clear D gene. Germline CDR1 and CDR2: SGHDT and YYEEEE. This CDR3 has 15 amino acids. V lost 1 base, J lost 4 bases, and 14 bases lay in between. CDR3 sequence reads: CASSLKDGIFTEAFF. The CDR3 DNA reads TGTGCCAGCAGCTTGAAGGACGGGATCTTCACTGAAGCTTTCTTT.

The chain joins TRBV19 to TRBJ1-2; D is uncertain. V was cut by 0 bases and J by 2 bases, with 10 bases left in between. Germline CDR1 reads LNHDA; CDR2 reads SQIVND (reference sequence). The CDR3 has 15 residues. Here the CDR3 reads CASSIDTRPNYGYTF. In DNA form, the CDR3 reads TGTGCCAGTAGTATAGATACGAGGCCCAACTATGGCTACACCTTC. Complete variable domain (other parts from reference TRBV19 and TRBJ1-2): DGGITQSPKYLFRKEGQNVTLSCEQNLNHDAMYWYRQDPGQGLRLIYYSQIVNDFQKGDIAEGYSVSREKKESFPLTVTSAQKNPTAFYLCASSIDTRPNYGYTFGSGTRLTVV.

The rearrangement links TRBV30 to TRBJ2-1; 8 bases are a match to TRBD2. The CDR3 totals 14 residues. V was pared by 4 bases and J by 2 bases, with 4 bases of the junction left unmatched. From germline, CDR1 is GTSNPN and CDR2 SVGIG (reference sequence). CDR3 sequence reads: CAWIGGGTYNEQFF. The CDR3 DNA is TGTGCCTGGATCGGGGGGGGGACCTACAATGAGCAGTTCTTC.

The rearrangement links TRBV9 to TRBJ2-2, with 14 bases lining up with TRBD2. Losses at the gene ends were 3 bases for V and 6 bases for J; bases not matched to a gene: 7. CDR1 and CDR2 (germline): SGDLS, YYNGEE. The CDR3 length is 17 residues. CDR3 residues: CASSETSGGAKAGELFF. In DNA form, the CDR3 reads TGTGCCAGCAGCGAGACTAGCGGGGGGGCCAAGGCCGGGGAGCTGTTTTTT.